This is a list of T cell receptor beta chains from one sample in a study of T cell changes during pregnancy in multiple sclerosis. Repertoires were generated with immunoSEQ multiplex PCR, while TCRdb's copy carries only in-frame clones and drops some. The sample includes 44,000 or so clones, more than 70% of them seen just once. The sample here was CD8+ T cells from peripheral blood mononuclear cells, taken after pregnancy. These receptors came from a female donor in good health, enrolled as a control in a pregnancy study. Each CDR3 is given with its conserved first and last residue.

TRBJ1-2	TRBV21-1	CASPTGSVKRCGYTF
TRBJ1-5	TRBV5-1	CASSTGTGHGNQPQHF
TRBJ2-7	TRBV5-5	CASSPGYSYEQYF
TRBJ1-3	TRBV7-6	CASSLADNSGNTIYF
TRBJ2-7	TRBV7-7	CASSPNVGGEQYF
TRBJ2-7	TRBV28	CASSYTRGTEYYEQYF
TRBJ2-7	TRBV5-5	CASSLADKGEYEQYF
TRBJ1-5	TRBV9	CASSGEGGQPQHF
TRBJ2-1	TRBV6-1	CASSEALPRDNEQFF
TRBJ2-7	TRBV7-9	CASSQQGPEQYF
TRBJ2-7	TRBV7-9	CASSPQGGAYEQYF
TRBJ2-3	TRBV7-6	CASSLVAFGGDSTDTQYF
TRBJ1-1	TRBV7-3	CASRDRLNTEAFF
TRBJ1-4	TRBV15	CATSRGLGANEKLFF
TRBJ1-4	TRBV11-2	CASSLNPGRAEKLFF
TRBJ1-1	TRBV4-3	CASSQDPAVRTEAFF
TRBJ2-1	TRBV5-1	CASSLAVYNEQFF
TRBJ1-1	TRBV5-6	CASSLAGRGADTEAFF
TRBJ2-1	TRBV11-1	CASSLTLALLDEQFF
TRBJ1-5	TRBV4-3	CASSFNLEGGQPQHF
TRBJ2-7	TRBV4-3	CASSQAHPNYEQYF
TRBJ1-1	TRBV4-3	CASSPDRGLGEAFF
TRBJ1-4	TRBV28	CAGGGKNEKLFF
TRBJ2-7	TRBV29-1	CSVEDLGGRGYEQYF
TRBJ1-1	TRBV9	CASSADMGPEAFF
TRBJ2-7	TRBV4-3	CASSQTTGASYEEQYF
TRBJ1-2	TRBV19	CASRYSLGGSYGYTF
TRBJ2-2	TRBV4-3	CASSQSRLLYTGELFF
TRBJ1-2	TRBV5-6	CASSSWPGTGANTF
TRBJ1-1	TRBV4-3	CASSQDLGGIRTEAFF
TRBJ2-1	TRBV28	CASSPPSGPYNEQFF
TRBJ1-3	TRBV29-1	CSVAGVGDYSGNTIYF
TRBJ2-5	TRBV7-9	CASSETSGGAQETQYF
TRBJ2-5	TRBV5-4	CASSFSRGQETQYF
TRBJ1-1	TRBV4-3	CASSQEWEYFEAFF
TRBJ1-3	TRBV7-9	CASSSDRGGNTIYF
TRBJ2-3	TRBV14	CASSPQGQGGPDTQYF